This T cell receptor (beta chain) was captured in a study of response to subunit inactivated influenza vaccine (dated by TCRdb to the late 2010s). Regarding the complete study: The study used deep quantitative T cell receptor repertoire profiling to track responses to a trivalent subunit inactivated influenza vaccine.

Sequences LGHNA (CDR1) and YNFKEQ (CDR2) are obtained from the germline V gene. Inclusive of the bounding cysteine and phenylalanine, the CDR3 is 14 residues long. Of all the DNA, just the CDR3 is kept, 42 bases in frame from base 1. The V and J ends are trimmed by 3 bases and 0 bases, leaving 8 bases between them. What the research found in general, with its limitations: The authors suggested that each seasonal influenza vaccination may recruit only a limited number of new T cells.

This clonotype was seen a few times. The antigen this receptor binds is unknown. The record has no base qualities; no much larger clone is one base away. Libraries were built with RT-PCR. The sequencing machine was an Illumina HiSeq 2500. Using fastp at Q25 and MiXCR, TCRdb reprocessed the public reads and kept productive beta chains. Rows merge per CDR3 protein into single entries with the most common DNA and genes. The sample profile shows hundreds of thousands of distinct CDR3 sequences; approximately 7.1% of them were found once. The leading ten clones occupy approximately 12% of the sample. This chain joins TRBV4-2 to TRBJ1-1, with the D gene not confidently named. The TCR sequence derives from a man aged 45 to 70 who received an inactivated influenza vaccine. Donor details come from another sample of the same person, matched by shared clones. The sequenced sample was PBMCs from blood, obtained less than 25 months after vaccination. CDR3 region: CASSQDRMNTEAFF. The DNA is TGTGCCAGCAGCCAGGATAGAATGAACACTGAAGCTTTCTTT.